This is a list of T cell receptor beta chains from one sample in a study of graft-versus-host responses after intestinal transplantation. Antigen specificity for these receptors is unknown. The assay was immunoSEQ multiplex PCR, and TCRdb's table has in-frame clones only and misses some. The sample carries about 110,000 clones, around 95% recorded once. This specimen consisted of unstimulated CD8+ T cells sorted from spleen or lymph node cells, obtained before intestinal transplant. These receptors originate from a human donor who received an intestinal transplant. Each CDR3 is given with its conserved first and last residue. Fields, in order: J gene, V gene, clone size, D gene, CDR3 DNA, CDR3 protein. D genes are given only for firm matches. Size is omitted from some rows. Given values are once, few, many or a class for expanded clones.

>TRBJ2-1|TRBV11-3|once|TRBD2
TGTGCCAGCAGCTCCAACCGGGACTACTCCTACAATGAGCAGTTCTTC
CASSSNRDYSYNEQFF
>TRBJ2-3|TRBV4-1|NA|NA
TGCGCCAGCAGCCAAAAAGATAGGGCTAGCGTGGAAGATACGCAGTATTTT
CASSQKDRASVEDTQYF
>TRBJ1-1|TRBV5-1|NA|TRBD1
TGCGCCAGCAGCTTGGGACAGGGCTTGAACACTGAAGCTTTCTTT
CASSLGQGLNTEAFF
>TRBJ2-7|TRBV28|NA|NA
TGTGCCAGCAGCCCCTACTTTAGCTCCTACGAGCAGTACTTC
CASSPYFSSYEQYF
>TRBJ1-1|TRBV6-1|NA|NA
TGTGCCAGCAGTGATATAGGCAAGAACACTGAAGCTTTCTTT
CASSDIGKNTEAFF
>TRBJ2-4|TRBV28|NA|NA
TGTGCCAGCAGTTTTAGCAGAAACTATAGGGGTGGGGACATTCAGTACTTC
CASSFSRNYRGGDIQYF
>TRBJ2-7|TRBV6-5|NA|TRBD1
TGTGCCAGCAGTTATCAGGGGGATGAGCAGTACTTC
CASSYQGDEQYF
>TRBJ2-6|TRBV28|NA|TRBD1
TGTGCCAGCTCCGGCCCAGGGGACAGGGGTCCCTCTGGGGCCAACGTCCTGACTTTC
CASSGPGDRGPSGANVLTF
>TRBJ2-7|TRBV28|NA|TRBD1
TGTGCCAGCAGTTTGACAGGGTCAGGGGACGAGCAGTACTTC
CASSLTGSGDEQYF
>TRBJ2-1|TRBV6-5|NA|NA
TGTGCCAGCAGTTATGGCGGCGACAATGAGCAGTTCTTC
CASSYGGDNEQFF
>TRBJ2-3|TRBV5-6|NA|TRBD1
TGTGCCAGCAGCCAAGGACAGGAGAAATCTAGACTAAGCACAGATACGCAGTATTTT
CASSQGQEKSRLSTDTQYF
>TRBJ1-1|TRBV12-5|NA|TRBD1
TGTGCTATCGGTTTTGGGACAGTGAACACTGAAGCTTTCTTT
CAIGFGTVNTEAFF
>TRBJ2-7|TRBV7-8|NA|TRBD2
TGTGCCAGCAGCTTCGGCGGGAGGGACTACGAGCAGTACTTC
CASSFGGRDYEQYF
>TRBJ1-3|TRBV9|NA|NA
TGTGCCAGCAGCGTAGCAGGAAACTCTGGAAACACCATATATTTT
CASSVAGNSGNTIYF
>TRBJ2-2|TRBV13|NA|TRBD2
TGTGCCAGCAGCAAAGGGACTAGAAGCGGCACCGGGGAGCTGTTTTTT
CASSKGTRSGTGELFF
>TRBJ2-1|TRBV4-2|NA|NA
TGTGCCAGCAGCCAATACAATGAGCAGTTCTTC
CASSQYNEQFF
>TRBJ2-7|TRBV5-1|NA|TRBD1
TGCGCCAGCAGCTGGGACAGTCCCTACGAGCAGTACTTC
CASSWDSPYEQYF
>TRBJ2-3|TRBV27|once|NA
TGTGCCAGCAGTCCCCATCGGGCGGATGATACGCAGTATTTT
CASSPHRADDTQYF
>TRBJ2-7|TRBV14|NA|NA
TGTGCCAGCAGCCCCCTGGGGTATTACGAGCAGTACTTC
CASSPLGYYEQYF
>TRBJ1-1|TRBV5-6|NA|NA
TGTGCCAGCAGGTTCGGGGGCGGTGAAGCTTTCTTT
CASRFGGGEAFF
>TRBJ1-5|TRBV2|NA|NA
TGTGCCAGCAGCGTCGCAGGGGATCAGCCCCAGCATTTT
CASSVAGDQPQHF
>TRBJ2-2|TRBV5-1|NA|TRBD2
TGCGCCAGCAGCTTAGCCGCCGGACTAGCGGGAGAGGGGACCGGGGAGCTGTTTTTT
CASSLAAGLAGEGTGELFF
>TRBJ1-1|TRBV27|NA|TRBD1
TGTGCCAGCAGTCCAGGAGGACAGGGAGGCACTGAAGCTTTCTTT
CASSPGGQGGTEAFF
>TRBJ2-1|TRBV12-2|NA|NA
TGTGCAAGTCGCCCGAGACTAGCGGGAGTAGGGTTTCTCTACAATGAGCAGTTCTTC
CASRPRLAGVGFLYNEQFF
>TRBJ2-1|TRBV4-1|once|NA
TGCGCCAGCAGCCACCGCGCCTGGGCGGTTCTCTCCTACAATGAGCAGTTCTTC
CASSHRAWAVLSYNEQFF
>TRBJ2-3|TRBV7-8|NA|NA
TGTGCCAGCAGCTCCCTCTTGCGAGCTTCAGATACGCAGTATTTT
CASSSLLRASDTQYF
>TRBJ1-2|TRBV7-6|NA|TRBD1
TGTGCCAGCAGCTTAGAGGCAGGGGGCAGCTATGGCTACACCTTC
CASSLEAGGSYGYTF
>TRBJ2-6|TRBV9|NA|NA
TGTGCCAGCAGCGTAGAGGGGGCTGGGGCCAACGTCCTGACTTTC
CASSVEGAGANVLTF
>TRBJ2-5|TRBV7-9|NA|NA
TGTGCCAGCAGTCCCCTGGGCAGCCAAGAGACCCAGTACTTC
CASSPLGSQETQYF
>TRBJ1-5|TRBV7-8|NA|NA
TGTGCCAGCAGCTTATCTCCCAATCAGCCCCAGCATTTT
CASSLSPNQPQHF
>TRBJ2-3|TRBV19|NA|NA
TGTGCCAGTAGTATCGCTGACACGGCAGATACGCAGTATTTT
CASSIADTADTQYF
>TRBJ2-6|TRBV6-4|few|NA
TGTGCCAGCAGTGACCATTTGGTCTCTGGGGCCAACGTCCTGACTTTC
CASSDHLVSGANVLTF
>TRBJ1-1|TRBV7-6|NA|NA
TGTGCCAGCAGCGATAGTCCCCGGATGGGGGGAACCACTGAAGCTTTCTTT
CASSDSPRMGGTTEAFF
>TRBJ1-4|TRBV4-1|NA|NA
TGCGCCAGCAGCCAAGTTAGTGCAGCCGGTGAAAAACTGTTTTTT
CASSQVSAAGEKLFF
>TRBJ1-2|TRBV9|NA|TRBD1
TGTGCCAGCAGCCAATATCGGGACAGTAACTATGGCTACACCTTC
CASSQYRDSNYGYTF
>TRBJ2-3|TRBV4-1|NA|TRBD2
TGCGCCAGCAGCCAAACCCGTGGACTAGATATAGATACGCAGTATTTT
CASSQTRGLDIDTQYF
>TRBJ1-1|TRBV6-1|NA|NA
TGTGCCAGCAGTGAAGGACCAAACACTGAAGCTTTCTTT
CASSEGPNTEAFF
>TRBJ2-1|TRBV19|NA|TRBD2
TGTGCCAGTAAGGGACTAGCGGGTCCGGCCTCCTACAATGAGCAGTTCTTC
CASKGLAGPASYNEQFF
>TRBJ2-4|TRBV30|NA|TRBD1
TGTGCCGCCGAGGACAGGGCAACGGACATTCAGTACTTC
CAAEDRATDIQYF
>TRBJ2-7|TRBV6-5|NA|TRBD2
TGTGCCAGCAGTCCCGGGACTAGCGGCACCTACGAGCAGTACTTC
CASSPGTSGTYEQYF
>TRBJ2-2|TRBV6-5|NA|NA
TGTGCCAGCAGTTACGGTCGAGACAGCGGGGAGCTGTTTTTT
CASSYGRDSGELFF
>TRBJ1-2|TRBV7-9|NA|NA
TGTGCCAGCAGCTTATCCGCTATGATATATGGCTACACCTTC
CASSLSAMIYGYTF
>TRBJ2-3|TRBV30|NA|NA
TGTGCCTTCGGCAGCGTAACTAGCACAGATACGCAGTATTTT
CAFGSVTSTDTQYF
>TRBJ1-2|TRBV27|NA|TRBD1
TGTGCCAGCAGTTTATATCGGACAGGGAACTATGGCTACACCTTC
CASSLYRTGNYGYTF
>TRBJ2-5|TRBV11-3|NA|TRBD1
TGTGCCAGCAGCTCCTGGGACAGGGGGCAAGAGACCCAGTACTTC
CASSSWDRGQETQYF
>TRBJ2-7|TRBV11-1|once|TRBD1
TGTGCCAGCAGCTACGGGACAGGCAGCGAGCAGTACTTC
CASSYGTGSEQYF
>TRBJ2-7|TRBV7-9|once|NA
TGTGCCGCTACAACGGGCACCTTGGGCGAGCAGTACTTC
CAATTGTLGEQYF
>TRBJ2-7|TRBV7-9|NA|TRBD2
TGTGCCAGCAGCTCAAGCGGGAGGGCCTACGAGCAGTACTTC
CASSSSGRAYEQYF
>TRBJ2-4|TRBV6-6|NA|NA
TGTGCCAGCAGTACCCCGGCAGGGGACGCAAACATTCAGTACTTC
CASSTPAGDANIQYF
>TRBJ1-2|TRBV15|NA|NA
TGTGCCACCAGCACCCCCGGGGCGACTCTCTATGGCTACACCTTC
CATSTPGATLYGYTF
>TRBJ1-5|TRBV19|NA|NA
TGTGCCGGTAGTCCCTCGTGGAGGGGCAATCAGCCCCAGCATTTT
CAGSPSWRGNQPQHF
>TRBJ2-1|TRBV14|once|TRBD2
TGTGCCAGCAGCCAAGGGACTAGCGCATACAATGAGCAGTTCTTC
CASSQGTSAYNEQFF
>TRBJ1-2|TRBV6-5|NA|NA
TGTGCCAGCAGTCTTAGTTCGGGCAGTTCGGTCGGCTACACCTTC
CASSLSSGSSVGYTF
>TRBJ2-1|TRBV30|once|NA
TGTGCCTGGAGTGTACTTCTTGAGCAGTTCTTC
CAWSVLLEQFF
>TRBJ2-1|TRBV5-6|once|NA
TGTGCCAGCAGCTTTTCCCGGGACATAGACAATGAGCAGTTCTTC
CASSFSRDIDNEQFF
>TRBJ2-5|TRBV21-1|NA|NA
TGTGCCAGCAGCAAAGTTGGGGACAAGGAGGGGAGGTCCCAGTACTTC
CASSKVGDKEGRSQYF